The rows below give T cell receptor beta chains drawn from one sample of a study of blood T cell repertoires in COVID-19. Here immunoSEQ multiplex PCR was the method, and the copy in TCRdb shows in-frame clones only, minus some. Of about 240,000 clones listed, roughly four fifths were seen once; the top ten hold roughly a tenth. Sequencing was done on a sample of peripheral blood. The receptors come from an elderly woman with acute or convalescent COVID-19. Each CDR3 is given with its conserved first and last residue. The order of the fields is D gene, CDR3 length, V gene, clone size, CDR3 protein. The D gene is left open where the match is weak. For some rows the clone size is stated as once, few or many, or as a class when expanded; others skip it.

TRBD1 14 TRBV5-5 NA CASSEDRVNQPQHF
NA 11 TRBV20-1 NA CSASGDNEQFF
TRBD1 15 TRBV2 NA CASSRTGVRNQPQHF
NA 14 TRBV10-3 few CAISEGGQSSPLHF
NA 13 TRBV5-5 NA CASSLVGGEKLFF
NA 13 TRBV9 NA CASSVMEGTEAFF
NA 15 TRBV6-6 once CASSYSTDPNSPLHF
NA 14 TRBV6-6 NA CASSYRAGNEKLFF
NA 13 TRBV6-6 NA CASSYPQGQGYTF
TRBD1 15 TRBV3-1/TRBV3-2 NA CASRPQGATNEKLFF
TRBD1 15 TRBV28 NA CASSLGGTAGWVVHF
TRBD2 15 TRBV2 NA CASSGERGGGYEQYF
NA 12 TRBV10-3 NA CAISERVYEQYF
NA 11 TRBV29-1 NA CSAGVADTQYF
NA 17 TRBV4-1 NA CASSQDRGGGNTGELFF
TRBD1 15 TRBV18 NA CASSPSVGQAEGYTF
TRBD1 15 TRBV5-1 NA CASSASPGQGQPQHF
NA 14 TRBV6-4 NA CASSDRVGRGEQFF
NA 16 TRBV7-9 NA CASSNMDRKGSGELFF
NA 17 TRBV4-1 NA CASSQVVGSGSYNEQFF
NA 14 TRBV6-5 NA CASSFGGSYNEQFF
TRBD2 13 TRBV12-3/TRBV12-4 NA CASSLVLAGGLYF
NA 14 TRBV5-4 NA CASSLFRGQETQYF
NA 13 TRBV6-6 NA CASSYPDNSPLHF
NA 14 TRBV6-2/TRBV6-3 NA CASSYSGSGKPQHF
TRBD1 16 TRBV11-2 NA CASSLVGQDLTDTQYF
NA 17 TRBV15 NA CATSRDSASRGGETQYF
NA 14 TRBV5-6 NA CASSLAGQLYGYTF
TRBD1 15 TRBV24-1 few CATSDPGQVTGELFF
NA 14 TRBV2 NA CASSGGGSNTEAFF
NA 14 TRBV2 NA CASFRGNGNQPQHF
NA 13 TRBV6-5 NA CASRGRGITEAFF
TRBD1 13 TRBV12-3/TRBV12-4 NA CASTRQGSQPQHF
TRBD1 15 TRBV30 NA CAWSASGTGLMPQHF
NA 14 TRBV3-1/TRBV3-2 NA CASSQAGSFGDQYF
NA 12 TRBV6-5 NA CASTSSGNTIYF
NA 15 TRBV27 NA CASSAWSSYNSPLHF
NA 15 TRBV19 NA CASSILGEPNYGYTF
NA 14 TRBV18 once CASSPFPNQGTQYF
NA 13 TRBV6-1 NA CASSEAHFYEQYF
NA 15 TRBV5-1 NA CATKEDSRRTGELFF
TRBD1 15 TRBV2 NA CASRRGTGGLETQYF
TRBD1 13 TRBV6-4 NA CASSVTGPDTQYF
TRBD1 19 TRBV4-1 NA CASSQEDRGRIGTNEKLFF
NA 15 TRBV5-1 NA CASSKLEGGYNEQFF